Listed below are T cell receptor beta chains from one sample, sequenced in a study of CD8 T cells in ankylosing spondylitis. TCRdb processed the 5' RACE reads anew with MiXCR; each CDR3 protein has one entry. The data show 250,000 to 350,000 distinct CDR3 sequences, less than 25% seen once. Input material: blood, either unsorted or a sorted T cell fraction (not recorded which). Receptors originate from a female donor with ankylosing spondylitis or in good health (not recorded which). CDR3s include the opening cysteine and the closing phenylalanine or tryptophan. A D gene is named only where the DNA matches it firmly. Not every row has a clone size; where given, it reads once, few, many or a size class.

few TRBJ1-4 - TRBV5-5 CASSLVSEVLFF TGTGCCAGCAGCCTCGTCAGTGAGGTACTGTTTTTT
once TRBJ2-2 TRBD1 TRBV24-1 CATSDPGQGDTGELFF TGTGCCACCAGTGACCCGGGACAGGGGGACACCGGGGAGCTGTTTTTT
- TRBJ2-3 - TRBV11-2 CASSLAPVPTDTQYF TGTGCCAGCAGCTTAGCGCCCGTACCCACAGATACGCAGTATTTT
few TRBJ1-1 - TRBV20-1 CSAREAGRGNTEAFF TGCAGTGCTAGAGAGGCGGGTAGGGGGAACACTGAAGCTTTCTTT
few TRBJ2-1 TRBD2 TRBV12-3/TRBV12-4 CASSPTRTSVGEQFF TGTGCCAGCAGTCCCACGAGGACTAGCGTGGGTGAGCAGTTCTTC
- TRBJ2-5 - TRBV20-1 CSARTGRAQYF TGCAGTGCTAGAACAGGGCGGGCCCAGTACTTC
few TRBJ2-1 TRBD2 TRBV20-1 CSARETAGTSGRGEQFF TGCAGTGCTAGAGAGACGGCCGGGACTAGCGGGAGAGGCGAGCAGTTCTTC
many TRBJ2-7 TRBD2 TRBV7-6 CASSISSGSYEQYF TGTGCCAGCAGCATATCTAGCGGATCCTACGAGCAGTACTTC
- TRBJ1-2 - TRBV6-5 CASSYLEQGRSNYGYTF TGTGCCAGCAGTTACTTGGAACAGGGACGATCTAACTATGGCTACACCTTC
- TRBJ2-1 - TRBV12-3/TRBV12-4 CASSPGATTRSNEQFF TGTGCCAGCAGCCCGGGAGCCACTACTAGATCCAATGAGCAGTTCTTC
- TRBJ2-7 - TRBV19 CASSSRSYEQYF TGTGCCAGTAGTTCCCGGTCCTACGAGCAGTACTTC
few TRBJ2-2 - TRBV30 CAWSTLRDGELFF TGTGCCTGGAGTACCCTGCGAGACGGGGAGCTGTTTTTT
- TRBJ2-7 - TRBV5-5 CASSLEVGQISYEQYF TGTGCCAGCAGCCTCGAGGTCGGGCAGATCTCCTACGAGCAGTACTTC
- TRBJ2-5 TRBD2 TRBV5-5 CASSNRLAGVGETQYF TGTGCCAGCAGCAATAGACTAGCGGGAGTGGGTGAGACCCAGTACTTC
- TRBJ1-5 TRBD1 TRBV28 CASSSGTGVNQPQHF TGTGCCAGCAGTAGTGGGACAGGGGTAAATCAGCCCCAGCATTTT
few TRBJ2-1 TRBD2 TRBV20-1 CSARAWEGYEQFF TGCAGTGCTAGGGCCTGGGAGGGCTATGAGCAGTTCTTC
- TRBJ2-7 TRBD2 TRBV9 CASSRGTSQVGEQYF TGTGCCAGCAGCAGAGGGACTAGCCAGGTCGGGGAGCAGTACTTC
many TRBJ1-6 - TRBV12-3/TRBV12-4 CASSFSASDNSPLHF TGTGCCAGCAGTTTCTCCGCCTCCGATAATTCACCCCTCCACTTT
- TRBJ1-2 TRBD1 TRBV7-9 CASSLDGTGSYGYTF TGTGCCAGCAGCTTAGACGGGACAGGGAGCTATGGCTACACCTTC
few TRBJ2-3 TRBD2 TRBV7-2 CASSFRLASLVDTQYF TGTGCCAGCAGTTTCAGACTAGCCTCCCTGGTGGATACGCAGTATTTT
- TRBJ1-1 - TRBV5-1 CASTKDSVTTEAFF TGCGCCAGCACCAAGGACAGTGTTACCACTGAAGCTTTCTTT
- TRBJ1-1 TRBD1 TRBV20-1 CSAFRGQDTEAFF TGCAGTGCTTTCAGGGGGCAGGACACTGAAGCTTTCTTT
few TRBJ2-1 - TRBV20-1 CSALVGRGTYNEQFF TGCAGTGCCCTCGTAGGCCGCGGCACCTACAATGAGCAGTTCTTC
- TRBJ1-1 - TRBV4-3 CASSQDMNTEAFF TGCGCCAGCAGCCAGGATATGAACACTGAAGCTTTCTTT
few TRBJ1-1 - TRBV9 CASSVDRPGNTEAFF TGTGCCAGCAGCGTAGACCGGCCGGGGAACACTGAAGCTTTCTTT
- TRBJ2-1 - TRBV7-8 CASSLAGGLTGGVLYEQFF TGTGCCAGCAGCTTAGCGGGTGGCCTAACAGGAGGGGTCTTGTATGAGCAGTTCTTC
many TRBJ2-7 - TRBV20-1 CSAKGTYEQYF TGCAGTGCCAAAGGGACGTACGAGCAGTACTTC
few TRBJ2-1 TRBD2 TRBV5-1 CASSLLAGEGDEQFF TGCGCCAGCAGCCTACTAGCGGGAGAAGGTGATGAGCAGTTCTTC
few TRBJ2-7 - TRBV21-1 CASRPWTYEQYF TGTGCCAGCCGCCCCTGGACCTACGAGCAGTACTTC
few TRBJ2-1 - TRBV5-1 CASSLIMGEKEREQFF TGCGCCAGCAGCTTGATTATGGGGGAGAAGGAAAGGGAGCAGTTCTTC
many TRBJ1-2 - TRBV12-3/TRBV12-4 CASSTSGAENYGYTF TGTGCCAGCAGTACCTCAGGAGCCGAAAACTATGGCTACACCTTC
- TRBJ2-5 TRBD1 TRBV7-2 CASSLDRGVETQYF TGTGCCAGCAGCTTAGACAGGGGAGTGGAGACCCAGTACTTC
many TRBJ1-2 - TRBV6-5 CASSYSRVNYGYTF TGTGCCAGCAGTTACTCACGGGTTAACTATGGCTACACCTTC
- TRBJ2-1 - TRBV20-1 CSARAAVAYNEQFF TGCAGTGCTAGAGCCGCCGTGGCCTACAATGAGCAGTTCTTC
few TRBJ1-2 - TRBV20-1 CSARQGENYGYTF TGCAGTGCTAGACAGGGAGAAAACTATGGCTACACCTTC
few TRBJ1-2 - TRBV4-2 CASSQPEYGYGYTF TGTGCCAGCAGCCAACCCGAGTATGGCTATGGCTACACCTTC
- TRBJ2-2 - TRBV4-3 CASSLWGRSIPTGELFF TGCGCCAGCAGCCTTTGGGGACGATCTATTCCCACCGGGGAGCTGTTTTTT
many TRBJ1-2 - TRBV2 CASMLGYGYTF TGTGCCAGCATGCTTGGCTATGGCTACACCTTC
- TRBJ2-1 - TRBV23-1 CASSRPPSYNEQFF TGCGCCAGCAGTCGTCCGCCTTCCTACAATGAGCAGTTCTTC
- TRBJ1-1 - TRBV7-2 CASSFRRGGRAFF TGTGCCAGCAGCTTTCGGCGGGGAGGTCGAGCTTTCTTT
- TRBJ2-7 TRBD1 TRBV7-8 CASSFYRGIGTYEQYF TGTGCCAGCAGCTTCTACAGGGGGATTGGTACCTACGAGCAGTACTTC
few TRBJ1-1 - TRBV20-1 CSARNTGNTEAFF TGCAGTGCGCGGAACACAGGGAACACTGAAGCTTTCTTT
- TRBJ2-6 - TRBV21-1 CASTQSLRLAVRSGANVLTF TGTGCCAGCACCCAAAGTCTGAGACTAGCTGTCCGCTCTGGGGCCAACGTCCTGACTTTC
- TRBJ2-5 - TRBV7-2 CASRPGIKETQYF TGTGCCAGCAGACCCGGGATCAAAGAGACCCAGTACTTC
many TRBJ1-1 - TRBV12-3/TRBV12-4 CASSLTGDRSMNTEAFF TGTGCCAGCAGTTTAACCGGCGACAGAAGTATGAACACTGAAGCTTTCTTT
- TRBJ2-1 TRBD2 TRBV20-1 CSASGLAGVGEQFF TGCAGTGCCTCGGGACTAGCGGGAGTGGGTGAGCAGTTCTTC
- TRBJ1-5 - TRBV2 CASSEGDGLSNQPQHF TGTGCCAGCAGTGAAGGGGACGGGCTTAGCAATCAGCCCCAGCATTTT
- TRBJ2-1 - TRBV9 CATPRGRRGYNEQFF TGTGCCACCCCCAGGGGTAGGAGAGGCTACAATGAGCAGTTCTTC
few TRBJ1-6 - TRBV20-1 CSGRTRRGNSPLHF TGCAGTGGACGAACCCGCAGAGGGAATTCACCCCTCCACTTT
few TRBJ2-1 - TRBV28 CASRRHQSSYNEQFF TGTGCCAGCAGACGACACCAGAGCTCCTACAATGAGCAGTTCTTC
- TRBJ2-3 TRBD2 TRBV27 CASNPLREGLDTQYF TGTGCCAGCAACCCCCTGCGGGAGGGATTGGATACGCAGTATTTT
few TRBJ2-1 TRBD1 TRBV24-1 CATSDITGTGNEQFF TGTGCCACCAGTGATATAACCGGGACAGGGAATGAGCAGTTCTTC
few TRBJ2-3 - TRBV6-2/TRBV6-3 CAGGNTQYF TGTGCCGGAGGGAATACGCAGTATTTT
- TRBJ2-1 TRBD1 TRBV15 CATSRDPTGPNEQFF TGTGCCACCAGCAGAGATCCGACAGGGCCCAATGAGCAGTTCTTC
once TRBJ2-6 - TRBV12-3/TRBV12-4 CASSFSGVALSGANVLTF TGTGCCAGCAGTTTCTCAGGGGTTGCCCTCTCTGGGGCCAACGTCCTGACTTTC